These T cell receptor beta chains were read from a single sample in a study of CD8+CD57+ T cells in acquired aplastic anemia. In TCRdb, the reads were re-called with MiXCR into one record per CDR3 protein. The table records about 100,000 distinct CDR3 sequences, less than 65% of them present only once. The sequenced material came from sorted CD4+, CD8+, or CD8+CD57+ T cells (not recorded which) from PBMCs. The source of these receptors is a human donor in good health, serving as a control. Both conserved end residues are part of each CDR3. D genes are given only for firm matches. Clone size is shown for a subset of rows, as once, few, many or a class of expanded clone.

J gene: TRBJ1-2; clone size: many; CDR3 length: 15; V gene: TRBV4-3; D gene: NA; CDR3 DNA: TGCGCCAGCAGCCAAGATTTGGGGGGCGGCTATGGCTACACCTTC; CDR3 protein: CASSQDLGGGYGYTF
J gene: TRBJ1-1; clone size: many; CDR3 length: 17; V gene: TRBV29-1; D gene: NA; CDR3 DNA: TGCAGCGTTGAAGATCCCCCGACAGGACGACTGAACACTGAAGCTTTCTTT; CDR3 protein: CSVEDPPTGRLNTEAFF
J gene: TRBJ2-1; clone size: few; CDR3 length: 16; V gene: TRBV10-2; D gene: TRBD2; CDR3 DNA: TGCGCCAGCAGTCTAGCGGGGGGGTATGGAGACAATGAGCAGTTCTTC; CDR3 protein: CASSLAGGYGDNEQFF
J gene: TRBJ2-1; clone size: NA; CDR3 length: 13; V gene: TRBV2; D gene: NA; CDR3 DNA: TGTGCCAGCATCGGAGCTGCATACAATGAGCAGTTCTTC; CDR3 protein: CASIGAAYNEQFF
J gene: TRBJ1-1; clone size: few; CDR3 length: 15; V gene: TRBV10-1; D gene: NA; CDR3 DNA: TGCGCCAGCAGTGAAACCAGATGGTGGAACACTGAAGCTTTCTTT; CDR3 protein: CASSETRWWNTEAFF
J gene: TRBJ2-3; clone size: NA; CDR3 length: 16; V gene: TRBV10-3; D gene: TRBD2; CDR3 DNA: TGTGCCATTGGTTCAATGGCGGGAGGAACCACAGATACGCAGTATTTT; CDR3 protein: CAIGSMAGGTTDTQYF
J gene: TRBJ2-7; clone size: many; CDR3 length: 16; V gene: TRBV6-6; D gene: TRBD2; CDR3 DNA: TGTGCCAGCAGTTACTCTGGGGGGGTGGTCGCCTACGAGCAGTACTTC; CDR3 protein: CASSYSGGVVAYEQYF
J gene: TRBJ2-3; clone size: NA; CDR3 length: 14; V gene: TRBV25-1; D gene: TRBD1; CDR3 DNA: TGTGCCAGCAGCATTCCAGGGGGAACAGATACGCAGTATTTT; CDR3 protein: CASSIPGGTDTQYF
J gene: TRBJ2-5; clone size: NA; CDR3 length: 14; V gene: TRBV9; D gene: TRBD1; CDR3 DNA: TGTGCCAGCAGCGTAGGGACAGGGATCGAGACCCAGTACTTC; CDR3 protein: CASSVGTGIETQYF
J gene: TRBJ1-2; clone size: NA; CDR3 length: 13; V gene: TRBV19; D gene: NA; CDR3 DNA: TGTGCCAGTACCCTTGTACCGCGCGGAGGCTACACCTTC; CDR3 protein: CASTLVPRGGYTF
J gene: TRBJ1-3; clone size: NA; CDR3 length: 16; V gene: TRBV15; D gene: NA; CDR3 DNA: TGTGCCACCAGCAGAGAAACAGTCCTCTCTGGAAACACCATATATTTT; CDR3 protein: CATSRETVLSGNTIYF
J gene: TRBJ1-1; clone size: NA; CDR3 length: 14; V gene: TRBV29-1; D gene: NA; CDR3 DNA: TGCGTCGTTCGGCCGGGGCCCATGAACACTGAAGCTTTCTTT; CDR3 protein: CVVRPGPMNTEAFF
J gene: TRBJ2-7; clone size: few; CDR3 length: 14; V gene: TRBV25-1; D gene: NA; CDR3 DNA: TGTGCCTGCAGTGTAAGCGGCAGGGGCTACGAGCAGTACTTC; CDR3 protein: CACSVSGRGYEQYF
J gene: TRBJ2-7; clone size: NA; CDR3 length: 12; V gene: TRBV20-1; D gene: NA; CDR3 DNA: TGCAGTGCAAGGGACGGTCCCTACGAGCAGTACTTC; CDR3 protein: CSARDGPYEQYF
J gene: TRBJ1-2; clone size: many; CDR3 length: 10; V gene: TRBV6-2/TRBV6-3; D gene: NA; CDR3 DNA: TGTGCCAGCAGTTTTTCGGGCTACACCTTC; CDR3 protein: CASSFSGYTF
J gene: TRBJ2-7; clone size: NA; CDR3 length: 14; V gene: TRBV25-1; D gene: NA; CDR3 DNA: TGTGCCAGCAGTGAAGGACCGGCAATCTACGAGCAGTACTTC; CDR3 protein: CASSEGPAIYEQYF
J gene: TRBJ1-1; clone size: once; CDR3 length: 16; V gene: TRBV14; D gene: TRBD1; CDR3 DNA: TGTGCCAGCAGCCAAGGAGACAGGGGGATGAACACTGAAGCTTTCTTT; CDR3 protein: CASSQGDRGMNTEAFF
J gene: TRBJ2-7; clone size: few; CDR3 length: 13; V gene: TRBV19; D gene: TRBD2; CDR3 DNA: TGTGCCAGTAGTTCTAGCGGGGTCAACGAGCAGTACTTC; CDR3 protein: CASSSSGVNEQYF
J gene: TRBJ2-7; clone size: many; CDR3 length: 13; V gene: TRBV7-6; D gene: TRBD1; CDR3 DNA: TGTGCCAGCAGCCCAGGACAGGGAACCGAGCAGTACTTC; CDR3 protein: CASSPGQGTEQYF
J gene: TRBJ2-7; clone size: many; CDR3 length: 15; V gene: TRBV11-2; D gene: TRBD1; CDR3 DNA: TGTGCCAGCAGCTTAGATCAGGGGGAAATTTACGAGCAGTACTTC; CDR3 protein: CASSLDQGEIYEQYF
J gene: TRBJ1-5; clone size: NA; CDR3 length: 14; V gene: TRBV7-2; D gene: TRBD1; CDR3 DNA: TGTGCCAGCAGCCTAGACAGGGTGGGACAGCCCCAGCATTTT; CDR3 protein: CASSLDRVGQPQHF
J gene: TRBJ1-4; clone size: NA; CDR3 length: 14; V gene: TRBV2; D gene: TRBD1; CDR3 DNA: TGTGCCAGCAGTGGACAGGGAGGTTATGAAAAACTGTTTTTT; CDR3 protein: CASSGQGGYEKLFF
J gene: TRBJ1-5; clone size: NA; CDR3 length: 12; V gene: TRBV9; D gene: NA; CDR3 DNA: TGTGCCAGCAGCGTAGCTCACCAGCCCCAGCATTTC; CDR3 protein: CASSVAHQPQHF
J gene: TRBJ2-1; clone size: NA; CDR3 length: 12; V gene: TRBV21-1; D gene: NA; CDR3 DNA: TGTGCCAGCAGCACTACAGGGGGTGAGCAGTTCTTC; CDR3 protein: CASSTTGGEQFF
J gene: TRBJ1-2; clone size: many; CDR3 length: 13; V gene: TRBV2; D gene: TRBD1; CDR3 DNA: TGTGCCAGCATTTCGACAGGGCCCCACGGCTACACCTTC; CDR3 protein: CASISTGPHGYTF
J gene: TRBJ2-7; clone size: many; CDR3 length: 14; V gene: TRBV6-1; D gene: NA; CDR3 DNA: TGTGCCAGCAGTCGCGCAGGGTTTGTTAACGAGCAGTACTTC; CDR3 protein: CASSRAGFVNEQYF
J gene: TRBJ2-1; clone size: many; CDR3 length: 15; V gene: TRBV6-5; D gene: NA; CDR3 DNA: TGTGCCAGCAGTTCTTCCCCGGACCAATACAATGAGCAGTTCTTC; CDR3 protein: CASSSSPDQYNEQFF
J gene: TRBJ1-2; clone size: NA; CDR3 length: 12; V gene: TRBV25-1; D gene: NA; CDR3 DNA: TGTGCCAGCAGTGAGGACAGTGTTTTCTACACCTTC; CDR3 protein: CASSEDSVFYTF